One sample yielded the 29 T cell receptor beta chains listed below, sequenced in a study of cytomegalovirus exposure and HLA in healthy donors. Clones were sequenced by immunoSEQ multiplex PCR, and TCRdb holds only the in-frame ones, with some missing. The sample contains 45,000 or so clones, roughly 93% of which appear only once. The sample taken for sequencing was PBMCs. The receptors were sampled from a woman aged 18-30 years in good health and CMV-seronegative.

The chain recombines TRBV27 with TRBJ2-7; 8 bases are a match to TRBD2. This CDR3 comprises 16 residues. CDR1 is MNHEY, CDR2 SMNVEV, per germline (reference sequence). With V trimmed by 0 bases and J by 1 base, 5 bases remained unmatched. The CDR3 region has the DNA TGTGCCAGCAGTTTATCGCAGCGGGGGCCTTCCTACGAGCAGTACTTC. Protein sequence: CASSLSQRGPSYEQYF.

The chain joins TRBV6-1 to TRBJ1-1; D not resolved. The germline gives CDR1 MNHNS, CDR2 SASEGT. The CDR3 is 13 residues long. V lost 4 bases and J 2 bases, leaving 8 bases between the germline ends. CDR3 region: CASSAQQNTEAFF. The CDR3 DNA sequence: TGTGCCAGCAGTGCTCAACAAAACACTGAAGCTTTCTTT.

The gene calls are TRBV29-1 and TRBJ2-4; D is unresolved. This CDR3 spans 12 amino acids. Germline CDR1 and CDR2: SQVTM and ANQGSEA. V lost 4 bases and J 8 bases, leaving 12 bases between the germline ends. The CDR3, as DNA: TGCAGCGTTGTTTACAAACGGGACATTCAGTACTTC. It yields the protein CSVVYKRDIQYF.

The V gene is TRBV5-6, the J gene TRBJ2-4; perhaps TRBD2 as D (5 bases). This CDR3 is 18 amino acids long. Germline V gives CDR1 SGHDT, CDR2 YYEEEE. Trimming pared 1 base from V and 3 bases from J, leaving 20 bases between. DNA of the CDR3: TGTGCCAGCAGCTTGAGGAGGAAAATCGGTGTCGGCAAAAACATTCAGTACTTC. Translated, it gives CASSLRRKIGVGKNIQYF.

V usage is TRBV27 and J usage is TRBJ1-6, with 7 bases aligning to TRBD1. This CDR3 comprises 14 residues. Trimming cost V 7 bases and J 3 bases; bases outside gene matches: 3. Per germline, CDR1 MNHEY and CDR2 SMNVEV (reference sequence). The CDR3 protein is CASTSGGYNSPLHF. The CDR3 DNA reads as TGTGCCAGCACCTCAGGGGGCTATAATTCACCCCTCCACTTT.

V is TRBV6-1 and J is TRBJ2-7, with 10 positions matching TRBD1. Looked up from germline, CDR1 is MNHNS and CDR2 is SASEGT. This CDR3 has 15 amino acids. V was pared by 3 bases and J by 3 bases, with 5 bases of the junction left unmatched. The CDR3 region is CASSDLTGGLYEQYF. The CDR3 nucleotides read TGTGCCAGCAGTGACCTGACAGGGGGCCTCTACGAGCAGTACTTC.

The CDR3 loop is CASSRKGQGDVVNSPLHF. The CDR3 region has the DNA TGTGCCAGTAGCAGAAAAGGACAGGGAGACGTTGTTAATTCACCCCTCCACTTT. The chain couples TRBV19 to TRBJ1-6, with 8 positions matching TRBD1. Germline CDR1 and CDR2: LNHDA and SQIVND (reference sequence). The CDR3 is made up of 18 amino acids. The V gene end was trimmed by 6 bases and the J gene end by 6 bases; junction bases not matched to a gene: 16.

The V and J genes are TRBV19 and TRBJ1-5, with 7 bases matching TRBD1. The CDR3 length is 13 residues. In germline, CDR1 is LNHDA, CDR2 SQIVND (reference sequence). J lost 7 bases, V lost 4 bases, and 4 bases had no gene match. The DNA for the CDR3 is TGTGCCAGTAGTACACAGGGGAACCAGCCCCAGCATTTT. Protein: CASSTQGNQPQHF.

This clone was seen once. The J gene is TRBJ1-1, the V gene TRBV7-6; 7 nucleotides align to TRBD1. V was clipped by 1 base and J by 1 base; unmatched bases: 0. In germline, CDR1 is SGHVS, CDR2 FNYEAQ. The CDR3 contains 14 residues. The CDR3 region has the DNA TGTGCCAGCAGCTTAGACAGGGGGAACACTGAAGCTTTCTTT. Amino acids: CASSLDRGNTEAFF.

This clone was picked up one time. This chain links TRBV19 with TRBJ2-1; TRBD1 aligns across 9 bases. Losses at the gene ends were 7 bases for V and 7 bases for J; bases not matched to a gene: 8. This CDR3 is built from 14 residues. CDR1 is LNHDA, CDR2 SQIVND, per germline (reference sequence). CDR3 sequence: CASTPWDRENEQFF. In nucleotides, the CDR3 is TGTGCCAGTACCCCTTGGGACAGGGAAAATGAGCAGTTCTTC.

The J gene is TRBJ1-1, the V gene TRBV9; a weak D match, TRBD1 (5 bases). Trimming took off 0 bases at V and 0 bases at J, with 15 bases between the two ends. The CDR3 runs 17 residues. Per the germline V gene, CDR1 is SGDLS and CDR2 is YYNGEE. The DNA of the CDR3 is TGTGCCAGCAGCGTAGAAGGGCAGGGCGGGGTGAACACTGAAGCTTTCTTT. This translates into CASSVEGQGGVNTEAFF.

This rearrangement joins TRBV7-9 to TRBJ2-3; 8 nucleotides line up with TRBD2. The trim removed 5 bases at V and 2 bases at J, leaving 9 bases unmatched. Germline CDR1 reads SEHNR; CDR2 reads FQNEAQ (reference sequence). This CDR3 region has 16 residues. This CDR3 is CASSPLGTRVTDTQYF. The CDR3 DNA follows: TGTGCCAGCAGCCCCCTCGGGACTAGAGTCACAGATACGCAGTATTTT.

The chain employs TRBV19 and TRBJ1-1, with 7 nucleotides matching TRBD1. Trimming removed 5 bases from V and 8 bases from J; junction bases left unmatched: 8. The CDR3 has 13 amino acids. The germline V gene encodes CDR1 LNHDA and CDR2 SQIVND (reference sequence). The CDR3 sequence is CASSGGTAHEAFF. DNA for the CDR3: TGTGCCAGTAGTGGCGGGACAGCCCACGAAGCTTTCTTT.

CDR3 sequence (DNA): TGTGCCAGCAGTGACTCGGCCCTAGCGGGAGGGGATACGCAGTATTTT. This gives the protein CASSDSALAGGDTQYF. The rearrangement joins TRBV6-4 to TRBJ2-3, with 12 bases lining up with TRBD2. This CDR3 contains 16 residues. V lost 0 bases, J lost 6 bases, and 4 bases stayed unmatched. The germline V gene has CDR1 MRHNA and CDR2 SNTAGT.

This rearrangement joins TRBV11-2 to TRBJ2-1; 9 bases agree with TRBD2. CDR1 and CDR2 (germline): SGHAT, FQNNGV. This CDR3 contains 17 residues. The trim removed 1 base at V and 7 bases at J, leaving 11 bases unmatched. The CDR3 loop reads CASSLVRTSGLGNEQFF. The CDR3, as DNA: TGTGCCAGCAGCTTAGTCCGCACTAGCGGGCTTGGGAATGAGCAGTTCTTC.

This clone was observed once. The gene calls are TRBV28 and TRBJ1-2; no definite D call. The germline V gene encodes CDR1 MDHEN and CDR2 SYDVKM. The CDR3 is made up of 13 amino acids. V lost 6 bases to trimming and J lost 2 bases, with 10 bases between them. CDR3 in DNA: TGTGCCAGCAGGAGGAACTTAAACTATGGCTACACCTTC. Its translation: CASRRNLNYGYTF.

The V gene is TRBV2, the J gene TRBJ1-6, with 7 bases identical to TRBD1. This CDR3 is built from 15 residues. CDR1 and CDR2 from the germline V gene are SNHLY and FYNNEI. Trimming took 6 bases from V and 0 from J; bases not matched to a gene: 2. CDR3 sequence reads: CASRDRSSYNSPLHF. DNA for the CDR3: TGTGCCAGCAGGGACAGGAGCTCCTATAATTCACCCCTCCACTTT.

A single count supports this clone. The chain uses TRBV28 and TRBJ2-7; D remains ambiguous. CDR1 and CDR2 (germline): MDHEN, SYDVKM. V lost 7 bases and J 0 bases, leaving 7 bases between the germline ends. The CDR3 is 12 amino acids. The DNA of the CDR3 is TGTGCCAGCAAGAGGAACTCCTACGAGCAGTACTTC. It codes for CASKRNSYEQYF.

The chain recombines TRBV18 with TRBJ1-1, with 7 bases matching TRBD1. The CDR3 is made up of 15 amino acids. The germline gives CDR1 KGHSH, CDR2 LQKENI. V trimming: 3 bases; J trimming: 3 bases; junction bases outside the gene matches: 7. CDR3: CASSPMTGSHTEAFF. The DNA of the CDR3 is TGTGCCAGCTCACCTATGACAGGGTCCCACACTGAAGCTTTCTTT.

CDR3 nucleotides: TGCAGCGTTGCCCTCGCAGCAGGGGGGCCAAAAGCGTACTCCTACGAGCAGTACTTC. Its translation is CSVALAAGGPKAYSYEQYF. The rearrangement joins TRBV29-1 to TRBJ2-7; possible D gene TRBD1, 7 bases. This CDR3 is 19 amino acids long. Per the germline V gene, CDR1 is SQVTM and CDR2 is ANQGSEA. V lost 4 bases and J 0 bases, leaving 28 bases between the germline ends.

The rearrangement joins TRBV9 to TRBJ2-7, with 13 bases identical to TRBD2. Trimming took 1 base from V and 8 from J; bases not matched to a gene: 6. This CDR3 region has 15 residues. The germline V gene has CDR1 SGDLS and CDR2 YYNGEE. The CDR3 here is CASSVSGTSGMQQYF. The CDR3 coding sequence is TGTGCCAGCAGCGTATCCGGGACTAGCGGGATGCAGCAGTACTTC.

This chain links TRBV6-4 with TRBJ1-3; unclear D gene. Between the trimmed V and J ends, which lost 9 bases and 7 bases, there was a span of 16 bases. The CDR3 sequence is 13 residues long. Germline loops: CDR1 MRHNA, CDR2 SNTAGT. As DNA, the CDR3 is TGTGCCAGACTCCAAGACAAAGTCAACACCATATATTTT. Translation: CARLQDKVNTIYF.

The J gene is TRBJ2-1, the V gene TRBV28, with TRBD2 as a possible D gene (5 bases). V was cut by 7 bases and J by 3 bases, with 19 bases left in between. CDR1 and CDR2 from the germline V gene are MDHEN and SYDVKM. The CDR3 has 16 amino acids. The CDR3 here is CASTFAGKGYYNEQFF. DNA of the CDR3: TGTGCCAGCACCTTCGCGGGCAAGGGATACTACAATGAGCAGTTCTTC. Full variable domain (rest looked up from reference TRBV28 and TRBJ2-1): DVKVTQSSRYLVKRTGEKVFLECVQDMDHENMFWYRQDPGLGLRLIYFSYDVKMKEKGDIPEGYSVSREKKERFSLILESASTNQTSMYLCASTFAGKGYYNEQFFGPGTRLTVL.

The chain employs TRBV5-1 and TRBJ1-6; 7 positions agree with TRBD1. V dropped 2 bases and J dropped 8; count of bases not matched to a gene: 10. The CDR3 contains 16 residues. Germline values: CDR1 SGHRS, CDR2 YFSETQ. CDR3 region: CASSLHYDREDSPLHF. CDR3 nucleotide sequence: TGCGCCAGCAGCTTACATTATGACAGGGAGGATTCACCCCTCCACTTT.

This clone was observed once. The V and J genes are TRBV28 and TRBJ2-3; D is uncertain. V shed 7 bases and J shed 1 base, with 9 bases lying between them. The CDR3 spans 13 residues. Germline CDR1 reads MDHEN; CDR2 reads SYDVKM. CDR3 region: CASIKTGTDTQYF. The CDR3 DNA reads TGTGCCAGCATAAAAACAGGCACAGATACGCAGTATTTT.

The V call is TRBV6-1, the J call TRBJ1-6; D remains ambiguous. Trimming cost V 2 bases and J 13 bases, with 12 bases left between them. This CDR3 is built from 13 residues. CDR1 and CDR2 (germline): MNHNS, SASEGT. CDR3 residues: CASSESGRGPLHF. CDR3 coding DNA: TGTGCCAGCAGTGAATCGGGGAGAGGTCCCCTCCACTTT.

The V gene is TRBV7-8, the J gene TRBJ2-6; D is undetermined. This CDR3 has 15 amino acids. With 5 bases removed from V and 2 bases from J, the gap between germline ends came to 10 bases. Germline V gives CDR1 SGHVS, CDR2 FQNEAQ. The CDR3 bases are TGTGCCAGCAGCCGAAAACCAGCTGGGGCCAACGTCCTGACTTTC. This encodes CASSRKPAGANVLTF.

V gene TRBV7-8 combines with J gene TRBJ1-1; no definite D call. V was pared by 5 bases and J by 0 bases, with 7 bases between. From germline, CDR1 is SGHVS and CDR2 FQNEAQ. The CDR3 extends over 13 amino acids. The CDR3 spells CASSPSLNTEAFF. The CDR3 region has the DNA TGTGCCAGCAGCCCTAGCCTGAACACTGAAGCTTTCTTT.

The rearrangement uses TRBV5-1 and TRBJ2-1; a possible D gene is TRBD1 (5 bases). CDR1 is SGHRS, CDR2 YFSETQ, per germline. V was clipped by 5 bases and J by 2 bases, with 14 bases between them. CDR3 length: 15 residues. In DNA, the CDR3 is TGCGCCAGCAGTCAAACCGGACAAACCTACAATGAGCAGTTCTTC. Its protein product is CASSQTGQTYNEQFF. The whole variable domain, filled in from reference TRBV5-1 and TRBJ2-1, reads KAGVTQTPRYLIKTRGQQVTLSCSPISGHRSVSWYQQTPGQGLQFLFEYFSETQRNKGNFPGRFSGRQFSNSRSEMNVSTLELGDSALYLCASSQTGQTYNEQFFGPGTRLTVL.